The rows below give T cell receptor beta chains drawn from one sample of a study of blood T cell repertoires in COVID-19. Repertoires were generated with immunoSEQ multiplex PCR, while TCRdb's copy carries only in-frame clones and drops some. The sample yields about 210,000 clones, just over 90% seen once. Sequenced: peripheral blood. These receptor sequences come from a man aged 25 to 45 with acute or convalescent COVID-19. Both conserved end residues are part of each CDR3. D genes are given only for firm matches. Rows may omit the clone size; those that give it use once, few, many or a size class.

j_call: TRBJ2-7
d_call: TRBD2
v_call: TRBV5-1
clone_size: .
cdr3_aa: CASSLSTSGAWEQYF
cdr3_nt: TGCGCCAGCAGCTTGTCAACTAGCGGGGCCTGGGAGCAGTACTTC

j_call: TRBJ1-5
d_call: .
v_call: TRBV19
clone_size: .
cdr3_aa: CASTPPGYQPQHF
cdr3_nt: TGTGCCAGTACCCCACCGGGTTATCAGCCCCAGCATTTT

j_call: TRBJ2-7
d_call: TRBD1
v_call: TRBV19
clone_size: .
cdr3_aa: CASSRQGLGYEQYF
cdr3_nt: TGTGCCAGTAGTAGACAGGGATTAGGGTACGAGCAGTACTTC

j_call: TRBJ2-7
d_call: TRBD1
v_call: TRBV10-2
clone_size: .
cdr3_aa: CASSELRTGGSYEQYF
cdr3_nt: TGCGCCAGCAGTGAACTTAGGACAGGGGGCTCCTACGAGCAGTACTTC

j_call: TRBJ2-5
d_call: .
v_call: TRBV28
clone_size: .
cdr3_aa: CASSLWGQSETQYF
cdr3_nt: TGTGCCAGCAGTTTATGGGGACAATCTGAGACCCAGTACTTC

j_call: TRBJ1-3
d_call: .
v_call: TRBV7-9
clone_size: .
cdr3_aa: CASSLQGSGNTIYF
cdr3_nt: TGTGCCAGCAGCTTACAGGGCTCTGGAAACACCATATATTTT

j_call: TRBJ2-2
d_call: .
v_call: TRBV2
clone_size: .
cdr3_aa: CASAAGTGELFF
cdr3_nt: TGTGCCAGCGCGGCGGGGACCGGGGAGCTGTTTTTT

j_call: TRBJ2-5
d_call: TRBD2
v_call: TRBV15
clone_size: .
cdr3_aa: CATGTSIVTQYF
cdr3_nt: TGTGCCACCGGGACTAGCATCGTGACCCAGTACTTC

j_call: TRBJ2-7
d_call: .
v_call: TRBV11-2
clone_size: .
cdr3_aa: CASRYTGTPGHEQYF
cdr3_nt: TGTGCCAGCAGATATACCGGGACTCCGGGCCACGAGCAGTACTTC

j_call: TRBJ2-7
d_call: .
v_call: TRBV30
clone_size: few
cdr3_aa: CAWSRGSTYEQYF
cdr3_nt: TGTGCCTGGAGTAGGGGATCCACCTACGAGCAGTACTTC

j_call: TRBJ1-2
d_call: .
v_call: TRBV7-9
clone_size: once
cdr3_aa: CASSLVLLYGYTF
cdr3_nt: TGTGCCAGCAGCTTAGTCCTACTCTATGGCTACACCTTC

j_call: TRBJ2-7
d_call: .
v_call: TRBV3-1/TRBV3-2
clone_size: .
cdr3_aa: CASSFVGSESSYEQYF
cdr3_nt: TGTGCCAGCTCGTTTGTCGGGAGCGAGAGCTCCTACGAGCAGTACTTC

j_call: TRBJ1-4
d_call: TRBD1
v_call: TRBV30
clone_size: .
cdr3_aa: CACPGTGGEKLFF
cdr3_nt: TGTGCCTGTCCCGGGACAGGGGGGGAAAAACTGTTTTTT

j_call: TRBJ2-3
d_call: TRBD2
v_call: TRBV7-9
clone_size: .
cdr3_aa: CASSLEAGGRDTQYF
cdr3_nt: TGTGCCAGCAGCTTGGAAGCGGGAGGTCGAGATACGCAGTATTTT

j_call: TRBJ2-3
d_call: .
v_call: TRBV28
clone_size: .
cdr3_aa: CASNTLNPDTQYF
cdr3_nt: TGTGCCAGCAACACCCTTAACCCAGATACGCAGTATTTT

j_call: TRBJ2-3
d_call: .
v_call: TRBV10-3
clone_size: .
cdr3_aa: CAISESSTSTDTQYF
cdr3_nt: TGTGCCATCAGTGAGTCGTCTACTAGCACAGATACGCAGTATTTT

j_call: TRBJ1-1
d_call: .
v_call: TRBV3-1/TRBV3-2
clone_size: .
cdr3_aa: CASSQEREAFF
cdr3_nt: TGTGCCAGCAGCCAAGAGAGGGAGGCTTTCTTT

j_call: TRBJ2-1
d_call: TRBD2
v_call: TRBV9
clone_size: .
cdr3_aa: CASSDGLAGATQVQFF
cdr3_nt: TGTGCCAGCAGCGACGGACTAGCGGGGGCCACTCAGGTGCAGTTCTTC

j_call: TRBJ2-7
d_call: TRBD1
v_call: TRBV10-3
clone_size: .
cdr3_aa: CAISEGRDRGSYEQYF
cdr3_nt: TGTGCCATCAGTGAAGGGAGGGACAGGGGGTCCTACGAGCAGTACTTC

j_call: TRBJ1-2
d_call: .
v_call: TRBV28
clone_size: once
cdr3_aa: CASSPRQYGYTF
cdr3_nt: TGTGCCAGCAGTCCCCGCCAGTATGGCTACACCTTC

j_call: TRBJ2-3
d_call: TRBD2
v_call: TRBV30
clone_size: once
cdr3_aa: CAWSLGTSGTDTQYF
cdr3_nt: TGTGCCTGGAGTCTCGGGACTAGCGGCACAGATACGCAGTATTTT

j_call: TRBJ2-3
d_call: .
v_call: TRBV6-5
clone_size: .
cdr3_aa: CASSYSTSLDTQYF
cdr3_nt: TGTGCCAGCAGTTACTCGACTAGTTTAGATACGCAGTATTTT

j_call: TRBJ2-1
d_call: .
v_call: TRBV5-5
clone_size: .
cdr3_aa: CATDGTHYNEQFF
cdr3_nt: TGTGCCACCGACGGGACACATTACAATGAGCAGTTCTTC

j_call: TRBJ1-2
d_call: .
v_call: TRBV27
clone_size: .
cdr3_aa: CASARQVYNDDGYTF
cdr3_nt: TGTGCCAGCGCCCGACAGGTATATAATGACGATGGCTACACCTTC

j_call: TRBJ2-5
d_call: TRBD1
v_call: TRBV30
clone_size: .
cdr3_aa: CAWTQDRASYWGTQYF
cdr3_nt: TGTGCCTGGACCCAGGACAGGGCGTCTTATTGGGGGACCCAGTACTTC

j_call: TRBJ2-3
d_call: .
v_call: TRBV2
clone_size: .
cdr3_aa: CASSVSRRSTDTQYF
cdr3_nt: TGTGCCAGCAGTGTGAGTAGGAGGAGTACAGATACGCAGTATTTT

j_call: TRBJ2-7
d_call: .
v_call: TRBV6-5
clone_size: .
cdr3_aa: CASSYSNIGSSYEQYF
cdr3_nt: TGTGCCAGCAGTTACTCGAATATAGGGAGCTCCTACGAGCAGTACTTC

j_call: TRBJ2-1
d_call: TRBD2
v_call: TRBV5-8
clone_size: .
cdr3_aa: CASSFRGGSYNEQFF
cdr3_nt: TGTGCCAGCAGCTTTAGGGGAGGGTCCTACAATGAGCAGTTCTTC

j_call: TRBJ1-1
d_call: .
v_call: TRBV27
clone_size: .
cdr3_aa: CASSSISYTEAFF
cdr3_nt: TGTGCCAGCAGTTCTATTTCGTACACTGAAGCTTTCTTT

j_call: TRBJ1-2
d_call: TRBD1
v_call: TRBV3-1/TRBV3-2
clone_size: once
cdr3_aa: CASSQGTGTGGGYTF
cdr3_nt: TGTGCCAGCAGCCAAGGTACCGGGACAGGGGGTGGCTACACCTTC

j_call: TRBJ2-7
d_call: .
v_call: TRBV6-5
clone_size: .
cdr3_aa: CASRRDRSSYEQYF
cdr3_nt: TGTGCCAGCAGGCGGGATAGGAGCTCCTACGAGCAGTACTTC

j_call: TRBJ1-2
d_call: TRBD1
v_call: TRBV6-4
clone_size: .
cdr3_aa: CASSDSTLTGDYNGYTF
cdr3_nt: TGTGCCAGCAGTGACTCGACCTTGACAGGGGATTATAATGGCTACACCTTC

j_call: TRBJ2-3
d_call: .
v_call: TRBV21-1
clone_size: .
cdr3_aa: CASRRLAGGHGDTQYF
cdr3_nt: TGTGCCAGCAGAAGACTAGCGGGGGGCCATGGGGATACGCAGTATTTT

j_call: TRBJ2-7
d_call: .
v_call: TRBV28
clone_size: .
cdr3_aa: CASTDILHEQYF
cdr3_nt: TGTGCCAGCACCGACATCCTCCACGAGCAGTACTTC

j_call: TRBJ2-5
d_call: TRBD1
v_call: TRBV5-6
clone_size: .
cdr3_aa: CASSLVTGEETQYF
cdr3_nt: TGTGCCAGCAGCTTGGTGACAGGGGAGGAGACCCAGTACTTC

j_call: TRBJ1-2
d_call: TRBD1
v_call: TRBV27
clone_size: .
cdr3_aa: CASSQNLPQGGYGYTF
cdr3_nt: TGTGCCAGCAGTCAAAACCTCCCACAGGGGGGTTATGGCTACACCTTC

j_call: TRBJ1-5
d_call: .
v_call: TRBV28
clone_size: .
cdr3_aa: CASSFPEFNQPQHF
cdr3_nt: TGTGCCAGCAGTTTCCCGGAGTTCAATCAGCCCCAGCATTTT

j_call: TRBJ1-5
d_call: .
v_call: TRBV4-1
clone_size: .
cdr3_aa: CASSQDGIRENQPQHF
cdr3_nt: TGCGCCAGCAGCCAAGATGGGATCAGGGAAAATCAGCCCCAGCATTTT

j_call: TRBJ2-1
d_call: TRBD2
v_call: TRBV29-1
clone_size: .
cdr3_aa: CSVEDLAGDSNEQFF
cdr3_nt: TGCAGCGTTGAAGATCTCGCGGGAGACTCCAATGAGCAGTTCTTC

j_call: TRBJ1-3
d_call: TRBD1
v_call: TRBV28
clone_size: .
cdr3_aa: CASSLRDRVYTIYF
cdr3_nt: TGTGCCAGCAGTTTACGGGACAGGGTTTACACCATATATTTT

j_call: TRBJ1-3
d_call: .
v_call: TRBV10-3
clone_size: .
cdr3_aa: CAIRTGISGNTIYF
cdr3_nt: TGTGCCATCAGAACAGGGATCTCTGGAAACACCATATATTTT

j_call: TRBJ1-6
d_call: TRBD1
v_call: TRBV27
clone_size: .
cdr3_aa: CASKTGIVSPLHF
cdr3_nt: TGTGCCAGCAAGACAGGGATTGTTTCACCCCTCCACTTT

j_call: TRBJ2-3
d_call: .
v_call: TRBV3-1/TRBV3-2
clone_size: .
cdr3_aa: CASSQDIVGTVAQYF
cdr3_nt: TGTGCCAGCAGCCAAGATATTGTGGGCACGGTTGCGCAGTATTTT

j_call: TRBJ2-7
d_call: TRBD2
v_call: TRBV14
clone_size: .
cdr3_aa: CASSRGGRRYEQYF
cdr3_nt: TGTGCCAGCAGCCGCGGGGGGAGGAGGTACGAGCAGTACTTC

j_call: TRBJ1-6
d_call: .
v_call: TRBV5-8
clone_size: .
cdr3_aa: CASSWGGGNSPLHF
cdr3_nt: TGTGCCAGCAGCTGGGGCGGGGGAAATTCACCCCTCCACTTT

j_call: TRBJ2-1
d_call: .
v_call: TRBV5-1
clone_size: .
cdr3_aa: CASSLEPGYEQFF
cdr3_nt: TGCGCCAGCAGCTTGGAACCGGGGTATGAGCAGTTCTTC

j_call: TRBJ2-6
d_call: .
v_call: TRBV21-1
clone_size: .
cdr3_aa: CASSKEGDRSPGANVLTF
cdr3_nt: TGTGCCAGCAGCAAAGAAGGAGACAGGTCCCCCGGGGCCAACGTCCTGACTTTC

j_call: TRBJ1-5
d_call: .
v_call: TRBV6-5
clone_size: .
cdr3_aa: CASKRARDSNQPQHF
cdr3_nt: TGTGCCAGCAAGAGGGCTAGGGATAGCAATCAGCCCCAGCATTTT

j_call: TRBJ2-2
d_call: .
v_call: TRBV5-1
clone_size: .
cdr3_aa: CASSSRQSPIPTGELFF
cdr3_nt: TGCGCCAGCAGCTCGAGGCAGTCCCCCATACCCACCGGGGAGCTGTTTTTT

j_call: TRBJ2-6
d_call: .
v_call: TRBV18
clone_size: .
cdr3_aa: CASSPITGSGANVLTF
cdr3_nt: TGTGCCAGCTCACCGATAACAGGCTCTGGGGCCAACGTCCTGACTTTC

j_call: TRBJ2-7
d_call: .
v_call: TRBV28
clone_size: .
cdr3_aa: CASSTGLSYEQYF
cdr3_nt: TGTGCCAGCAGCACGGGACTCTCCTACGAGCAGTACTTC

j_call: TRBJ1-1
d_call: TRBD1
v_call: TRBV25-1
clone_size: once
cdr3_aa: CASSDYDRGDGTEAFF
cdr3_nt: TGTGCCAGCAGTGACTACGACAGGGGGGACGGCACTGAAGCTTTCTTT

j_call: TRBJ2-7
d_call: TRBD1
v_call: TRBV28
clone_size: .
cdr3_aa: CASMRVQGPHEQYF
cdr3_nt: TGTGCCAGCATGCGAGTACAGGGGCCCCACGAGCAGTACTTC

j_call: TRBJ2-1
d_call: .
v_call: TRBV5-6
clone_size: .
cdr3_aa: CASRLERAISNEQFF
cdr3_nt: TGTGCCAGCAGGTTAGAGCGGGCGATCTCCAATGAGCAGTTCTTC